Listed below are T cell receptor beta chains from one sample, sequenced in a study of blood T cell repertoires in COVID-19. Profiling relied on immunoSEQ multiplex PCR, and the TCRdb table lists in-frame clones only, not all of them. Here the sample spans 290,000 or so clones, more than 85% being singletons. Material for sequencing was peripheral blood. The receptors come from a woman between 25 and 40 years old with COVID-19, enrolled during active disease. CDR3s leave out the opening cysteine and the closing phenylalanine or tryptophan.

v_call	j_call	cdr3_aa
TRBV30	TRBJ1-5	AWSVEPIQPQH
TRBV13	TRBJ2-5	ASSYSTGGEETQY
TRBV3-1/TRBV3-2	TRBJ2-3	ASSRSVLVPDTQY
TRBV27	TRBJ2-7	ASSLRQAIPYEQY
TRBV4-1	TRBJ2-4	ASSQADPARDIQY
TRBV12-3/TRBV12-4	TRBJ1-1	ASSLETGFEAF
TRBV24-1	TRBJ2-7	ATSDPTGSPIDEQY
TRBV29-1	TRBJ1-4	SVRSDRTNEKLF
TRBV5-5	TRBJ2-7	ASTPTRAHYEQY
TRBV2	TRBJ2-7	ASSVKGARDEQY
TRBV5-4	TRBJ2-1	ASSLVGGTSVLSSYNEQF
TRBV3-1/TRBV3-2	TRBJ1-4	ASSQELGRLF
TRBV19	TRBJ1-5	ASSSQGFGQPQH
TRBV5-1	TRBJ1-6	ASSRTGDNSPLH
TRBV5-1	TRBJ1-1	ASSFSQGRANTEAF
TRBV28	TRBJ1-5	ASITGNNQPQH
TRBV19	TRBJ1-4	ASRDRFLGGEKLF
TRBV10-3	TRBJ2-1	AISDRTSSDEQF
TRBV11-2	TRBJ2-7	ASSLVGQTASYEQY
TRBV5-4	TRBJ1-1	ASSLDRGLGHTEAF
TRBV5-4	TRBJ2-3	ASSEPQVSNTDTQY
TRBV7-8	TRBJ1-1	ASSLEATAEAF
TRBV11-3	TRBJ2-1	ASSLEGSGSNEQF
TRBV4-1	TRBJ2-1	ASRQAGGPTNEQF
TRBV3-1/TRBV3-2	TRBJ2-7	ASSQDTRAEQY
TRBV19	TRBJ2-5	ASSTGRGKTQY
TRBV6-6	TRBJ2-7	ASSSDRGLDEQY
TRBV11-2	TRBJ2-5	ASREGSQETQY
TRBV5-3	TRBJ2-7	ARSLLAGGPLEQY
TRBV28	TRBJ1-6	ASSSGQGDSPLH
TRBV20-1	TRBJ1-4	SASSTKKLF
TRBV10-3	TRBJ1-5	AISESTSGGRGNQPQH
TRBV12-3/TRBV12-4	TRBJ1-2	ASSTGAGYGYT
TRBV6-5	TRBJ2-1	ASDPTGGYNEQF
TRBV5-8	TRBJ2-3	ASSLRQAPDTQY
TRBV18	TRBJ1-1	ASSPKHQGVGDTEAF
TRBV3-1/TRBV3-2	TRBJ1-1	ASSQDMNLNTEAF
TRBV5-1	TRBJ1-2	ASSLDGTGYGYT
TRBV5-1	TRBJ2-5	ASSLAPGVQETQY
TRBV6-5	TRBJ2-3	ASSNGGRMPDTQY
TRBV28	TRBJ1-2	ASFSTGQKLSYT
TRBV4-1	TRBJ1-5	ASSQAARGQASNQPQH
TRBV19	TRBJ1-5	ASSMGQGRGNQPQH
TRBV28	TRBJ1-6	ASSLGQGIRNYNSPLH
TRBV11-2	TRBJ1-2	ASSLDRGPSYGYT
TRBV5-6	TRBJ2-7	ASSRAGATYEQY
TRBV11-2	TRBJ2-5	ASSHRTSGQETQY
TRBV28	TRBJ1-1	ASYNSGTGITEAF
TRBV5-1	TRBJ1-2	AILQGRYGYT